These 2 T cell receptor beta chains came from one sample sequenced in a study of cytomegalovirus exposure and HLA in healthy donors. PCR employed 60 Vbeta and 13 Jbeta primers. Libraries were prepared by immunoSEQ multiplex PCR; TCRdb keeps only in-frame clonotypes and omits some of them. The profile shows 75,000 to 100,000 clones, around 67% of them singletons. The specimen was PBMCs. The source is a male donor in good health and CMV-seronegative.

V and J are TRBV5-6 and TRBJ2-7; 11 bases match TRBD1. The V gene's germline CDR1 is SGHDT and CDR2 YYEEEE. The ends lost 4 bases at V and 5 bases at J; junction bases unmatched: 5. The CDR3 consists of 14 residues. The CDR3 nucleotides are TGTGCCAGCAGCCCCGGGGGACAGGGGGACGAGCAGTACTTC. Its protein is CASSPGGQGDEQYF.

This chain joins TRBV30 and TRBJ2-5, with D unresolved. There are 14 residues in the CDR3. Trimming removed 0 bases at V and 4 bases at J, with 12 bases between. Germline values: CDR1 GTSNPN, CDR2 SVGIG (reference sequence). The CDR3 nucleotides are TGTGCCTGGAGTGTACTAAGTGTTGGAGAGACCCAGTACTTC. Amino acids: CAWSVLSVGETQYF.